A single sample gave rise to the 24 T cell receptor beta chains below, sequenced in a study of blood T cell repertoires in COVID-19 (dated by TCRdb to 2020 to 2021). Library preparation was by the immunoSEQ multiplex PCR assay. TCRdb took over this immuneACCESS table, retaining in-frame rearrangements with V and J assigned. Such tables are incomplete; in checked studies, under half of the missing clones stem from an unresolved V gene, and the remainder is unexplained. A total of 150,000 to 200,000 clones appear in this sample, more than 70% of them only once. The biggest ten clones account for roughly 3.1% of the sample. Input material: peripheral blood. The receptors here all came from a man in his fifties or sixties with acute or convalescent COVID-19.

This clone was seen just once. The V call is TRBV7-9, the J call TRBJ2-2; no clear D gene. Germline values: CDR1 SEHNR, CDR2 FQNEAQ (reference sequence). The CDR3 sequence is 14 residues long. The ends were cut back, 6 bases at V and 4 bases at J, with 12 bases in the middle. This chain's CDR3 is CASSRGSPTGELFF. DNA for the CDR3: TGTGCCAGCAGTAGAGGTAGCCCCACCGGGGAGCTGTTTTTT.

The chain carries TRBV6-5 and TRBJ1-2, with D possibly TRBD1 on 6 matching bases. V gave up 5 bases and J gave up 5 bases, with 15 bases separating them. Germline V lookup: CDR1 MNHEY, CDR2 SVGAGI. The CDR3 covers 14 residues. CDR3 protein: CASSPFRTDYGYTF. The CDR3, as DNA: TGTGCCAGCAGTCCCTTTAGGACAGATTATGGCTACACCTTC.

This chain links TRBV27 with TRBJ1-5; D is possibly TRBD1 (5 bases). The germline gives CDR1 MNHEY, CDR2 SMNVEV (reference sequence). The CDR3 covers 12 residues. V was clipped by 8 bases and J by 1 base, with 6 bases between them. In DNA, the CDR3 is TGTGCCAGCGGGGGGAGCAATCAGCCCCAGCATTTT. Its translation: CASGGSNQPQHF.

The chain uses TRBV7-9 and TRBJ2-1; 9 positions agree with TRBD1. Losses at the gene ends were 5 bases for V and 2 bases for J; bases not matched to a gene: 7. The CDR3 covers 16 residues. Germline V gene lookup returns CDR1 SEHNR and CDR2 FQNEAQ (reference sequence). The CDR3: CASSPRTGAAYNEQFF. In DNA, the CDR3 is TGTGCCAGCAGCCCGAGGACAGGGGCGGCCTACAATGAGCAGTTCTTC.

This rearrangement joins TRBV6-5 to TRBJ2-5; a weak D match, TRBD2 (5 bases). The CDR3 covers 15 residues. The germline V and J ends were trimmed by 5 bases and 5 bases, with 18 bases remaining between them. Germline V gives CDR1 MNHEY, CDR2 SVGAGI. CDR3 nucleotides: TGTGCCAGCAGTCCCTTGGGCCAGCCGGGGGAGACCCAGTACTTC. Translating gives CASSPLGQPGETQYF.

This chain connects TRBV3-1 (or the pseudogene TRBV3-2) to TRBJ1-2; 7 bases agree with TRBD1. CDR3 length equals 16 residues. The J segment lost 4 bases and the V segment lost 0 bases, leaving 8 bases of the junction unmatched. CDR1 is LGHDT and CDR2 is YNNKEL in the germline V gene (reference sequence). CDR3 sequence reads: CASSQDEWTGFYGYTF. The CDR3 nucleotides are TGTGCCAGCAGCCAAGACGAATGGACAGGTTTCTATGGCTACACCTTC.

The chain employs TRBV3-1 (or the pseudogene TRBV3-2) and TRBJ1-6; D is possibly TRBD1 (6 bases). The germline CDR1 and CDR2 sequences are LGHDT and YNNKEL (reference sequence). Trimming took off 0 bases at V and 0 bases at J, with 15 bases between the two ends. The CDR3 is 19 amino acids. CDR3 residues: CASSQDPRTASSYNSPLHF. The DNA for the CDR3 is TGTGCCAGCAGCCAAGATCCGAGGACAGCGAGCTCCTATAATTCACCCCTCCACTTT.

The chain links TRBV3-1 (or the pseudogene TRBV3-2) to TRBJ1-5; 8 nucleotides align to TRBD1. With V trimmed by 0 bases and J by 9 bases, 10 bases remained unmatched. Germline values: CDR1 LGHDT, CDR2 YNNKEL (reference sequence). The CDR3 loop spans 16 amino acids. The chain's CDR3 is CASSQEGAGRGRPQHF. DNA of the CDR3: TGTGCCAGCAGCCAAGAGGGCGCAGGCAGGGGGCGGCCCCAGCATTTT.

As regards this clone: This sample also contains other DNA sequences that code for the same CDR3. V gene TRBV18 combines with J gene TRBJ1-5; D may be TRBD1 (6 bases). Trimming stripped 3 bases from V and 6 bases from J, with 12 bases between. Germline CDR1 is KGHSH and CDR2 is LQKENI. This CDR3 contains 14 residues. CDR3 region: CASSPTGGGQPQHF. The CDR3 bases are TGTGCCAGCTCACCGACGGGAGGGGGTCAGCCCCAGCATTTT. The full variable domain, rest sourced from reference TRBV18 and TRBJ1-5, is NAGVMQNPRHLVRRRGQEARLRCSPMKGHSHVYWYRQLPEEGLKFMVYLQKENIIDESGMPKERFSAEFPKEGPSILRIQQVVRGDSAAYFCASSPTGGGQPQHFGDGTRLSIL.

The chain links TRBV21-1 to TRBJ1-2; TRBD1, the table's D call, lacks a check against the DNA. TRBV21-1 is listed as a pseudogene. The CDR3 runs 14 residues. DNA for the CDR3: TGTGCCAGCAGCAGCGTCAGGGGGCCCTATGGCTACACCTTC. Translated: CASSSVRGPYGYTF.

The genes are TRBV7-2 and TRBJ2-3, with 12 bases identical to TRBD2. The CDR3 has 17 amino acids. In germline, CDR1 is SGHTA, CDR2 FQGNSA. Trimming took 4 bases from V and 1 from J; bases not matched to a gene: 6. The DNA for the CDR3 is TGTGCCAGCAGCTGGGGGACTAGCGGGCCGCGCACAGATACGCAGTATTTT. Residues: CASSWGTSGPRTDTQYF.

The chain has TRBV5-1 and TRBJ1-1; perhaps TRBD1 as D (5 bases). Germline V lookup: CDR1 SGHRS, CDR2 YFSETQ. This CDR3 spans 15 amino acids. Trimming took off 4 bases at V and 4 bases at J, with 17 bases between the two ends. This chain's CDR3 is CASSRGLREGTEAFF. In nucleotides, the CDR3 is TGCGCCAGCAGCAGGGGACTTAGGGAGGGCACTGAAGCTTTCTTT.

The V and J genes are TRBV2 and TRBJ1-5, with D possibly TRBD1 on 5 matching bases. Trimming stripped 3 bases from V and 2 bases from J, with 11 bases between. The CDR3 length is 15 residues. Per the germline V gene, CDR1 is SNHLY and CDR2 is FYNNEI. The CDR3 DNA is TGTGCCAGCAGTGACGGAGGGGTTGGCAATCAGCCCCAGCATTTT. It translates to CASSDGGVGNQPQHF. The full variable domain, completed using reference TRBV2 and TRBJ1-5, is EPEVTQTPSHQVTQMGQEVILRCVPISNHLYFYWYRQILGQKVEFLVSFYNNEISEKSEIFDDQFSVERPDGSNFTLKIRSTKLEDSAMYFCASSDGGVGNQPQHFGDGTRLSIL.

There are a few counts of this clone. This chain links TRBV7-9 with TRBJ1-2, with 8 bases that match TRBD1. Germline CDR1 and CDR2: SEHNR and FQNEAQ (reference sequence). The CDR3 is made up of 15 amino acids. The ends lost 5 bases at V and 7 bases at J; junction bases unmatched: 12. Here the CDR3 reads CASSGGYGQGGGYTF. In nucleotides, the CDR3 is TGTGCCAGCAGCGGAGGGTATGGACAGGGAGGTGGCTACACCTTC.

This clone appeared a few times. The chain joins TRBV14 to TRBJ2-7; no firm D call. Germline-derived CDR1 and CDR2 are SGHDN and FVKESK. This CDR3 region has 14 residues. Trimming left V 0 bases short and J 1 base short, with 7 bases between. This CDR3 reads CASSQEAASYEQYF. The CDR3 region has the DNA TGTGCCAGCAGCCAAGAGGCCGCATCCTACGAGCAGTACTTC.

The chain links TRBV7-8 to TRBJ1-1; D possibly corresponds to TRBD1 (5 bases). This CDR3 has 14 amino acids. Germline CDR1 SGHVS, CDR2 FQNEAQ. V gave up 1 base and J gave up 5 bases, with 11 bases separating them. In DNA, the CDR3 is TGTGCCAGCAGCTTAGAGCGGAGGGGAACTGAAGCTTTCTTT. Its translation is CASSLERRGTEAFF.

The chain carries TRBV30 and TRBJ1-4, with D perhaps matching TRBD1 (5 bases). CDR3 size: 12 residues. CDR1 and CDR2 (germline): GTSNPN, SVGIG (reference sequence). V was clipped by 7 bases and J by 7 bases, with 13 bases between them. The CDR3 sequence: CAFRDSGEKLFF. CDR3 nucleotides: TGTGCCTTCCGGGACTCTGGTGAAAAACTGTTTTTT.

This clone was counted a few times. The V and J genes are TRBV27 and TRBJ1-5; 7 bases align to TRBD1. CDR1 is MNHEY and CDR2 is SMNVEV in the germline V gene (reference sequence). V was pared by 2 bases and J by 2 bases, with 0 bases of the junction left unmatched. The CDR3 has 14 amino acids. The CDR3 nucleotides read TGTGCCAGCAGTTTACAGGGGGGCAATCAGCCCCAGCATTTT. Its protein is CASSLQGGNQPQHF.

This clone was counted a few times. The rearrangement joins TRBV11-2 to TRBJ2-7; maybe TRBD1 (5 bases). The CDR3 runs to 15 residues. The germline V gene encodes CDR1 SGHAT and CDR2 FQNNGV. Trimming stripped 1 base from V and 3 bases from J, with 13 bases between. The CDR3 region has the DNA TGTGCCAGCAGCTTAGCAATCGACAGAAACTACGAGCAGTACTTC. It is translated as CASSLAIDRNYEQYF.

The chain links TRBV6-5 to TRBJ2-2; D gene unclear. V was trimmed by 6 bases and J by 0 bases, leaving 5 bases between them. The CDR3 is 13 amino acids. CDR1 and CDR2 from the germline V gene are MNHEY and SVGAGI. The CDR3 sequence: CASRYSNTGELFF. For the CDR3, the DNA is TGTGCCAGCAGGTATTCGAACACCGGGGAGCTGTTTTTT.

On this clone: One end of the junction is discordant with germline, which a read error may explain. The rearrangement links TRBV7-9 to TRBJ2-5, with 8 bases lining up with TRBD2. The CDR3 spans 14 residues. The germline V gene encodes CDR1 SEHNR and CDR2 FQNEAQ (reference sequence). The CDR3 loop is CASSVAGRMETQYF. Written as DNA, the CDR3 is TGTGCCAGCAGCGTAGCGGGGAGGATGGAGACCCAGTACTTC.

The chain uses TRBV9 and TRBJ1-5, with 10 bases fitting TRBD1. This CDR3 spans 16 amino acids. J lost 10 bases, V lost 3 bases, and 13 bases had no gene match. Germline V gene sequence: CDR1 SGDLS, CDR2 YYNGEE. CDR3 sequence reads: CASSAGTGARSGPQHF. In DNA, the CDR3 is TGTGCCAGCAGCGCAGGGACAGGGGCTCGGTCGGGCCCCCAGCATTTT.

The chain joins TRBV4-1 to TRBJ2-7; 7 bases line up with TRBD1. CDR1 is MGHRA and CDR2 is YSYEKL in the germline V gene. This CDR3 comprises 15 residues. V was pared by 4 bases and J by 1 base, with 7 bases of the junction left unmatched. The CDR3 bases are TGCGCCAGCAGCCCCCGGACAGGAAAATCCTACGAGCAGTACTTC. This gives the protein CASSPRTGKSYEQYF.

This chain uses TRBV7-6 with TRBJ2-3; 9 nucleotides line up with TRBD2. Germline V gene data show CDR1 as SGHVS and CDR2 as FNYEAQ. The CDR3 sequence is 16 residues long. Trimming took 0 bases from V and 3 from J; bases not matched to a gene: 4. CDR3 nucleotide sequence: TGTGCCAGCAGCTTAGCCGCGGGGGGGCAGACAGATACGCAGTATTTT. It codes for CASSLAAGGQTDTQYF.